What follows are 11 T cell receptor beta chains derived from one specimen sequenced in a study of T cells in Graves' hyperthyroidism and ophthalmopathy. Template material for amplifying TCR beta CDR3 regions consisted of RNA transcripts. HTBI primers were used for first-round RT-PCR of the TCR CDR3. TCRdb recomputed calls from the multiplex PCR reads with MiXCR, one row per CDR3 protein. The table records fewer than 650,000 distinct CDR3 sequences, roughly 13% of them present only once. Source material: blood. The source of these receptors is a woman aged 25 to 39 with Graves' hyperthyroidism that later progressed to Graves' ophthalmopathy.

This clonotype was counted many times. The chain uses TRBV12-3 or TRBV12-4 and TRBJ2-7, with 8 positions matching TRBD1. Trimming removed 6 bases from V and 6 bases from J; junction bases left unmatched: 13. CDR3 length equals 15 residues. The CDR3 reads CASSPIQGARGEQYF. The CDR3 DNA reads TGTGCCAGCAGCCCCATCCAGGGGGCGCGAGGCGAGCAGTACTTC.

In this sample, this clonotype turned up many times. The V gene is TRBV2, the J gene TRBJ2-5, with D perhaps matching TRBD1 (6 bases). CDR3 length: 15 residues. From germline, CDR1 is SNHLY and CDR2 FYNNEI. Trimming left V 2 bases short and J 4 bases short, with 14 bases between. CDR3 sequence reads: CASSESPGVGETQYF. DNA for the CDR3: TGTGCCAGCAGTGAAAGCCCAGGGGTGGGAGAGACCCAGTACTTC.

The CDR3 sequence is CASKGGTSGRAYEQYF. CDR3 DNA sequence: TGTGCCAGCAAGGGGGGGACTAGCGGGAGGGCCTACGAGCAGTACTTC. The chain recombines TRBV2 with TRBJ2-7; TRBD2 agrees at 16 bases. The CDR3 contains 16 residues. CDR1 and CDR2 from the germline V gene are SNHLY and FYNNEI. V trimming: 7 bases; J trimming: 2 bases; junction bases outside the gene matches: 5.

V is TRBV9 and J is TRBJ2-7, with D possibly being TRBD1 (5 bases). The germline CDR1 and CDR2 sequences are SGDLS and YYNGEE. The CDR3 is 13 amino acids. V was cut by 3 bases and J by 3 bases, with 10 bases left in between. The CDR3 sequence is CASSDWQGYEQYF. The CDR3 DNA follows: TGTGCCAGCAGCGACTGGCAGGGCTACGAGCAGTACTTC.

This clonotype was recorded many times. This chain joins TRBV20-1 and TRBJ2-7; 7 bases are a match to TRBD2. The length of the CDR3 is 14 residues. Germline CDR1 DFQATT, CDR2 SNEGSKA (reference sequence). J gave up 3 bases and V 5 bases, and 10 bases lay outside the gene matches. CDR3 in amino acids: CSARSGTTLYEQYF. The CDR3 region has the DNA TGCAGTGCTCGTTCCGGGACTACCCTCTACGAGCAGTACTTC.

A word on this clonotype: A much larger clone sits a single nucleotide away, making a read error possible. The chain recombines TRBV19 with TRBJ2-3; TRBD1 agrees at 10 bases. The CDR3 sequence is 16 residues long. V dropped 5 bases and J dropped 5; count of bases not matched to a gene: 10. CDR1 LNHDA and CDR2 SQIVND come from the germline V gene (reference sequence). CDR3 loop: CASSGTGQGYRDTQYF. The CDR3 bases are TGTGCCAGTAGTGGTACGGGACAGGGGTACAGAGATACGCAGTATTTT.

A few counts support this clonotype. The rearrangement uses TRBV20-1 and TRBJ1-1; D uncertain. CDR1 and CDR2 (germline): DFQATT, SNEGSKA (reference sequence). There are 12 residues in the CDR3. V dropped 1 base and J dropped 4 bases, with 7 bases sitting between them. The CDR3 spells CSARGAGTEAFF. DNA of the CDR3: TGCAGTGCTAGAGGCGCCGGCACTGAAGCTTTCTTT.

This clonotype occurred many times. V gene TRBV25-1 combines with J gene TRBJ2-3; 7 bases match TRBD2. From germline, CDR1 is MGHDK and CDR2 SYGVNS. CDR3 length: 17 residues. Trimming at V came to 4 bases and at J to 0 bases, leaving 10 bases not matched to a gene. CDR3 DNA sequence: TGTGCCAGCAGTGCTCTGGGGGGGTCATGGAGCACAGATACGCAGTATTTT. Its translation: CASSALGGSWSTDTQYF.

Only a few counts were recorded for this clonotype. The chain is built from TRBV7-6 and TRBJ1-3; D is undetermined. Germline assignment: CDR1 SGHVS and CDR2 FNYEAQ. Trimming pared 5 bases from V and 4 bases from J, leaving 6 bases between. The CDR3 is made up of 12 amino acids. The DNA for the CDR3 is TGTGCCAGCAGCGAAGCCGGAAACACCATATATTTT. It is translated as CASSEAGNTIYF.

The CDR3 nucleotides are TGTGCCAGCAGCCCCTGGGCAGACTACGAGCAGTACTTC. This gives the protein CASSPWADYEQYF. The chain joins TRBV7-9 to TRBJ2-7; D uncertain. V shed 5 bases and J shed 3 bases, with 11 bases lying between them. CDR1 and CDR2 from the germline V gene are SEHNR and FQNEAQ (reference sequence). This CDR3 is built from 13 residues. Looking up the rest from reference TRBV7-9 and TRBJ2-7 gives the full variable domain: DTGVSQNPRHKITKRGQNVTFRCDPISEHNRLYWYRQTLGQGPEFLTYFQNEAQLEKSRLLSDRFSAERPKGSFSTLEIQRTEQGDSAMYLCASSPWADYEQYFGPGTRLTVT.

The genes are TRBV6-1 and TRBJ2-1; no clear D gene. The germline V gene has CDR1 MNHNS and CDR2 SASEGT. The CDR3 covers 11 residues. The V end lost 4 bases, the J end lost 13 bases, and 11 bases lay between the germline ends. The CDR3 nucleotides are TGTGCCAGCAGTGTAGAGCTGGCTCAGTTCTTC. Protein product: CASSVELAQFF.